This is a list of T cell receptor beta chains from one sample in a study of T-cell memory formation after mild COVID-19. TCRdb reprocessed the 5' RACE reads via MiXCR and lists one record per CDR3 protein. The sample carries about 400,000 distinct CDR3 sequences, roughly 14% recorded once. Material: PBMCs or a T cell subset sorted from them (not recorded which). These receptors came from a man younger than 30 who had mild COVID-19 (a few samples of this study predate the infection). Cell type and time point are not known. Each CDR3 is given with its conserved first and last residue. The D gene is left open where the match is weak.

d_call,v_call,cdr3_aa
TRBD1,TRBV4-2,CASSQAQGAGNEKLFF
TRBD2,TRBV7-9,CASSLLAGSYNEQFF
-,TRBV24-1,CATTHRPDTEAFF
-,TRBV7-2,CASSLGARTNSPLHF
-,TRBV5-4,CASSRRLVENIQYF
-,TRBV6-6,CASSYKVSGALTDTQYF
TRBD1,TRBV12-3/TRBV12-4,CASSQGVGQPQHF
-,TRBV5-1,CASSEITGLNSYEQYF
-,TRBV20-1,CSARRGQGSSTTGELFF
-,TRBV20-1,CSARDRQGLSDTQYF
TRBD1,TRBV7-9,CASSPRQGANYGYTF
-,TRBV9,CASSVGISGNTIYF
-,TRBV7-9,CASSLVSSNEKLFF
-,TRBV5-1,CASSLNQGGTEAFF
-,TRBV12-5,CASGPIWTGDTGELFF
TRBD1,TRBV20-1,CSARKDRVGSRANEKLFF
-,TRBV4-3,CASSQTPQKGNEQFF
-,TRBV7-2,CASSFWGGVGDSDGYTF
-,TRBV5-4,CASSLPRVAQYF
TRBD1,TRBV10-3,CAISGQGDQPQHF
-,TRBV6-2/TRBV6-3,CASSLPGWIGAFF
-,TRBV6-5,CASRDSPGPYNEQFF
-,TRBV7-9,CASSFADTQYF
TRBD1,TRBV5-6,CASSRSGTGDYGYTF
-,TRBV4-1,CASSQQTLPTEASF
-,TRBV28,CASSQSGGNQPQHF
-,TRBV7-8,CASSLARQFGRETQYF
-,TRBV7-9,CASTPWGRETQYF
TRBD1,TRBV3-1,CASSSYDRVETQYF
-,TRBV29-1,CSVARTDYGYTF
TRBD2,TRBV3-1,CASSRTSGRSYNEQFF
-,TRBV7-2,CASSLESQGEAFF
-,TRBV4-1,CASSHERTVLSYGYTF